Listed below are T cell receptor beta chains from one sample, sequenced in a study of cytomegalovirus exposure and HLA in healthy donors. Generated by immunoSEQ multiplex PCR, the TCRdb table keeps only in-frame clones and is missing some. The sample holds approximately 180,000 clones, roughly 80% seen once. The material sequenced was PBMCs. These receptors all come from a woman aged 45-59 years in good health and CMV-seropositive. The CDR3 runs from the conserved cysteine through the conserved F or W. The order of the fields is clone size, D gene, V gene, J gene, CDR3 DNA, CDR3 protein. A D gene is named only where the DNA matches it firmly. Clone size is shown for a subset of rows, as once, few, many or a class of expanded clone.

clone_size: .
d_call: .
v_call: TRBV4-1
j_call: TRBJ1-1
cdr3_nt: TGCGCCAGCAGCCGAGCCGGGATGAACACTGAAGCTTTCTTT
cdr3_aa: CASSRAGMNTEAFF

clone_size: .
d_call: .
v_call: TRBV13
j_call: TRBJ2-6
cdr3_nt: TGTGCCAGCAGCTTTGTCACTGGGGCCAACGTCCTGACTTTC
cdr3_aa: CASSFVTGANVLTF

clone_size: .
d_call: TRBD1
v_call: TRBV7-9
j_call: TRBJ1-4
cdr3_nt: TGTGCCAGCAGCCCCGGACAGGGGTCTAATGAAAAACTGTTTTTT
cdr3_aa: CASSPGQGSNEKLFF

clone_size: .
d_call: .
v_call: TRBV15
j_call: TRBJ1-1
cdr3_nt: TGTGCCACCAGCAGAGACTACCCGCTCAGAACAAAAGTCGGGGGTGGCACTGAAGCTTTCTTT
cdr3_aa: CATSRDYPLRTKVGGGTEAFF

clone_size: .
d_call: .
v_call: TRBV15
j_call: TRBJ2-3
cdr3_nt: TGTGCCACCAGCAGAGTCCTGACAGGCGTCACAGATACGCAGTATTTT
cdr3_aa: CATSRVLTGVTDTQYF

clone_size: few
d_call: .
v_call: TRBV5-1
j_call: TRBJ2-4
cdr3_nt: TGCGCCAGCAGCTTGGGGACAGGAGGGACCAAAAACATTCAGTACTTC
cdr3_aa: CASSLGTGGTKNIQYF

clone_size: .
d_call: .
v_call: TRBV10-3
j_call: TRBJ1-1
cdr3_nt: TGTGCCATCAGTTACCTCGGGACACGGCAGACCGCTGAAGCTTTCTTT
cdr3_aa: CAISYLGTRQTAEAFF

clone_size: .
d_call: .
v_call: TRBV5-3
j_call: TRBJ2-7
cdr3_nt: TGTGCCAGAAGCTTGGTGTGGAGGAGCTCCTACGAGCAGTACTTC
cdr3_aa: CARSLVWRSSYEQYF

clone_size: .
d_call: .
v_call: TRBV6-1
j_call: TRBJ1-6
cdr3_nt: TGTGCCAGCAGTTGGAGGGGTGGATCACCCCTCCACTTT
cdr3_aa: CASSWRGGSPLHF

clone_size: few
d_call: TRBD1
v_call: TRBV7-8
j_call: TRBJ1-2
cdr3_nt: TGTGCCAGCAGCCCCGACAGGGGTACCTATGGCTACACCTTC
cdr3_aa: CASSPDRGTYGYTF

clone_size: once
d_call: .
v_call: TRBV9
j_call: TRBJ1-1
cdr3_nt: TGTGCCAGCAGCGTAGAGCCTGCAACTGAAGCTTTCTTT
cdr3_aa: CASSVEPATEAFF

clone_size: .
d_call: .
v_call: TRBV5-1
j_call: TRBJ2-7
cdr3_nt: TGCGCCAGCAGCTTGGGTCCAGGGGCTGTCTACGAGCAGTACTTC
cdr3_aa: CASSLGPGAVYEQYF

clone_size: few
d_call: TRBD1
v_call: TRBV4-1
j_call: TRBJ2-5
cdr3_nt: TGCGCCAGCAGTTCCTCCTTCGGGACAGATCAAGAGACCCAGTACTTC
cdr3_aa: CASSSSFGTDQETQYF

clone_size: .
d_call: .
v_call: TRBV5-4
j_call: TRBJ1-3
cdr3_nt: TGTGCCAGCAGCTTGGTGGGTCAGGCCGGCCCCACCATATATTTT
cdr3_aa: CASSLVGQAGPTIYF

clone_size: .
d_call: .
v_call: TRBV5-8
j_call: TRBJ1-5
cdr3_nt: TGTGCCAGCAGCTTGGTTTTCGTCAGAGACTGGGAGACCCAGCATTTT
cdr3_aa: CASSLVFVRDWETQHF

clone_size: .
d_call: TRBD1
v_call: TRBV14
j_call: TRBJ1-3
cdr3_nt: TGTGCCAGCAGCCCGACAGGGGGTACGGGAGGAAACACCATATATTTT
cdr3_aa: CASSPTGGTGGNTIYF

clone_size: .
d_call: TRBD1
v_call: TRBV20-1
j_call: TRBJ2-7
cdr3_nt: TGCAGTGCTGCAGGGGGCTACGAGCAGTACTTC
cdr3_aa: CSAAGGYEQYF

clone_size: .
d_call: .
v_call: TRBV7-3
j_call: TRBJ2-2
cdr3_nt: TGTGCCAGCAGTGAGTTCCCCGGGGAGCTGTTTTTT
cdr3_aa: CASSEFPGELFF

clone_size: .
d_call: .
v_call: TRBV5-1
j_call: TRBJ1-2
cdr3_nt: TGCGCCAGCAGCTTTGGTGAGGCGGGTGGCTACACCTTC
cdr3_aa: CASSFGEAGGYTF

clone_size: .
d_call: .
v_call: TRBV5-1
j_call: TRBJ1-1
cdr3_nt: TGCGCCAGCAGCTTGTGGCAGGGTAGGGAAACTGAAGCTTTCTTT
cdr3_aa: CASSLWQGRETEAFF

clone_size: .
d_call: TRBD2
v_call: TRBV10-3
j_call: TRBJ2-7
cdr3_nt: TGTGCCTCGCGGAGCGGGGGATACGAGCAGTACTTC
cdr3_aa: CASRSGGYEQYF

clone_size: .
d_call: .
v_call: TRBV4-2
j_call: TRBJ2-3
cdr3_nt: TGTGCCAGCAGCCAAGATAGGGCGGGGGCAAGGGATACGCAGTATTTT
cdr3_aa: CASSQDRAGARDTQYF

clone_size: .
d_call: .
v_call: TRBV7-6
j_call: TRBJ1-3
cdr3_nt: TGTGCCAGCAGCTGGGGAGTCTCTGGAAACACCATATATTTT
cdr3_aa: CASSWGVSGNTIYF

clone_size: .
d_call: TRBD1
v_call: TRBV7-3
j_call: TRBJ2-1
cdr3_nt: TGTGCCAGCAGCCCCCGGGACAGGGGGCGGGATGAGCAGTTCTTC
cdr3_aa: CASSPRDRGRDEQFF

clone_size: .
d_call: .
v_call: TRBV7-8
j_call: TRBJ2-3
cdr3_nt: TGTGCCAGCAGCTTATACGGCGGGGAACCTAGCACAGATACGCAGTATTTT
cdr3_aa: CASSLYGGEPSTDTQYF

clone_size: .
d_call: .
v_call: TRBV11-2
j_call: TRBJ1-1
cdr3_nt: TGTGCCAGCAGCTGGGGACAGAACACTGAAGCTTTCTTT
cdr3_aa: CASSWGQNTEAFF

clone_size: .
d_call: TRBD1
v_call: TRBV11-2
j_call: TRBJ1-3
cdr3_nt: TGTGCCAGCAGCTTATGGACAGGGGCTTTATGGTCTGGAAACACCATATATTTT
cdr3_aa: CASSLWTGALWSGNTIYF

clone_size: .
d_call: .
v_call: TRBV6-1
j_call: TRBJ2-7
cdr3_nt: TGTGCCAGCAGTGCTCCCTACGAGCAGTACTTC
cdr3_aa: CASSAPYEQYF